The 4 T cell receptor beta chains presented below share a single source sample, sequenced in a study of blood T cells in healthy people across ages. Sample-barcoded 5' priming and a J-beta primer mix drove a second PCR of about 7 to 12 cycles. TCRdb reprocessed the 5' RACE reads via MiXCR and lists one record per CDR3 protein. The sample comprises over 300,000 distinct CDR3 sequences, roughly half of which are singletons, and roughly 51% rests with the top ten. The specimen was blood. The receptors stem from a man in his sixties in good health.

The J gene is TRBJ2-5, the V gene TRBV10-3; D is unresolved. The CDR3 length is 12 residues. V was trimmed by 7 bases and J by 5 bases, leaving 11 bases between them. Germline-derived CDR1 and CDR2 are ENHRY and SYGVKD. In DNA form, the CDR3 reads TGTGCCATCAACGGCGTGGGGGAGACCCAGTACTTC. It is translated as CAINGVGETQYF.

This chain joins TRBV3-1 and TRBJ2-4; 8 positions agree with TRBD1. The DNA end lines up better with TRBJ2-7; the J call may be wrong. Per the germline V gene, CDR1 is LGHDT and CDR2 is YNNKEL (reference sequence). The CDR3 sequence is 14 residues long. The CDR3 loop reads CASSPPGQVSEQYF. The DNA for the CDR3 is TGTGCCAGCAGCCCTCCGGGACAGGTCTCCGAGCAGTACTTC.

This clonotype was found a few times. The chain couples TRBV3-1 to TRBJ2-7; D is undetermined. The germline CDR1 and CDR2 sequences are LGHDT and YNNKEL (reference sequence). With 6 bases removed from V and 7 bases from J, the gap between germline ends came to 16 bases. The CDR3 is 13 residues long. The DNA of the CDR3 is TGTGCCAGCAGTCCGGACGTAGATCTGGAGCAGTACTTC. As protein: CASSPDVDLEQYF.

To note about this clonotype: One end of the junction varies from germline; a read error may be responsible. The J gene is TRBJ1-1, the V gene TRBV7-9, with D tentatively TRBD1 (6 bases). This CDR3 spans 14 amino acids. Germline V lookup: CDR1 SEHNR, CDR2 FQNEAQ (reference sequence). The chain's CDR3 is CASTLGQGNTEAFF. CDR3 DNA: TGTGCCAGCACCTTAGGGCAGGGGAATACTGAAGCTTTCTTT. The full variable domain, with the rest looked up from reference TRBV7-9 and TRBJ1-1, is DTGVSQNPRHKITKRGQNVTFRCDPISEHNRLYWYRQTLGQGPEFLTYFQNEAQLEKSRLLSDRFSAERPKGSFSTLEIQRTEQGDSAMYLCASTLGQGNTEAFFGQGTRLTVV.